The rows below give T cell receptor beta chains drawn from one sample of a study of regulatory T cells in long-lasting Graves disease. TCRdb reprocessed the multiplex PCR reads with MiXCR, giving one entry per CDR3 protein. The table records about 220,000 distinct CDR3 sequences, approximately 18% of them present only once. This sample also belongs to another study, concerning T cells in Graves' hyperthyroidism and ophthalmopathy.

The sample in question was peripheral blood mononuclear cells (PBMCs), obtained at new diagnosis, from a patient treated with antithyroid drugs. Receptors were obtained from a woman in her 30s with Graves disease. Each CDR3 is given with its conserved first and last residue. A D gene is named only where the DNA matches it firmly. Clone size appears in some rows only: once, few, many, or a class for an expanded clone.

abundance,v_gene,d_gene,len,j_gene,CDR3aa,CDR3nt
many,TRBV27,-,16,TRBJ1-6,CASSLSVVGGPSPLHF,TGTGCCAGCAGTTTATCCGTGGTGGGGGGTCCTTCACCCCTCCACTTT
few,TRBV20-1,-,14,TRBJ2-1,CSASSGYPYNEQFF,TGCAGTGCTTCCTCGGGATATCCCTACAATGAGCAGTTCTTC
many,TRBV19,-,14,TRBJ1-4,CASSIRQQNEKLFF,TGTGCCAGTAGTATAAGACAGCAAAATGAAAAACTGTTTTTT
many,TRBV3-1,TRBD1,14,TRBJ1-4,CASSPGTANEKLFF,TGTGCCAGCAGCCCCGGGACAGCGAATGAAAAACTGTTTTTT
many,TRBV6-1,-,16,TRBJ1-2,CASSAYRASLGYGYTF,TGTGCCAGCAGCGCGTACAGGGCGTCCCTTGGGTATGGCTACACCTTC
few,TRBV3-1,TRBD1,15,TRBJ1-2,CASSLRTGTNYGYTF,TGTGCCAGCAGCCTGCGGACAGGGACTAACTATGGCTACACCTTC
once,TRBV11-2,TRBD2,14,TRBJ2-1,CAWAGLAGWGGQFF,TGTGCCTGGGCTGGACTAGCGGGGTGGGGAGGGCAGTTCTTC
many,TRBV6-1,-,15,TRBJ1-4,CASIRQLTTNEKLFF,TGTGCCAGCATAAGACAGCTAACAACTAATGAAAAACTGTTTTTT
many,TRBV19,-,13,TRBJ2-6,CASSIQGANVLTF,TGTGCCAGTAGTATACAAGGGGCCAACGTCCTGACTTTC
many,TRBV12-3/TRBV12-4,TRBD2,18,TRBJ2-1,CASSFSNLAGGSYNEQFF,TGTGCCAGCAGTTTTTCGAATCTAGCGGGAGGTTCCTACAATGAGCAGTTCTTC
-,TRBV6-1,TRBD2,15,TRBJ2-3,CASSVIAGGRDTQYF,TGTGCCAGCAGTGTGATAGCGGGGGGTCGTGATACGCAGTATTTT
many,TRBV10-2,-,17,TRBJ2-1,CASSESPLATLPAEQFF,TGCGCCAGCAGTGAGTCCCCTCTAGCGACCCTTCCAGCGGAGCAGTTCTTC
many,TRBV10-3,-,14,TRBJ2-7,CAISETLGSYEQYF,TGTGCCATCAGTGAGACCCTAGGCTCCTACGAGCAGTACTTC
few,TRBV7-6,TRBD2,17,TRBJ2-7,CASSFSGRGGGSYEQYF,TGTGCCAGCAGCTTTTCTGGGCGGGGCGGGGGCTCCTACGAGCAGTACTTC
many,TRBV6-1,TRBD1,14,TRBJ2-5,CASSLMTGAETQYF,TGTGCCAGCAGCCTAATGACAGGGGCGGAGACCCAGTACTTC
many,TRBV3-1,-,16,TRBJ2-7,CASSQISGPLTYEQYF,TGTGCCAGCAGCCAAATCTCAGGTCCCCTAACCTACGAGCAGTACTTC
many,TRBV20-1,TRBD1,14,TRBJ1-1,CSAGQGTLNTEAFF,TGCAGTGCAGGACAGGGGACCCTGAACACTGAAGCTTTCTTT
-,TRBV29-1,TRBD1,15,TRBJ1-4,CSIKEGASHNEKLFF,TGCAGCATAAAGGAGGGGGCCAGCCATAATGAAAAACTGTTTTTT
-,TRBV10-3,TRBD1,14,TRBJ2-7,CAIMAGTDPWEQYF,TGTGCCATCATGGCCGGGACAGACCCTTGGGAGCAGTACTTC
-,TRBV5-1,-,12,TRBJ2-7,CASSFNIYEQYF,TGCGCCAGCAGCTTCAATATCTACGAGCAGTACTTC
many,TRBV6-1,TRBD1,15,TRBJ1-2,CASTSLGQGTYGYTF,TGTGCCAGCACCTCGCTCGGACAGGGGACCTATGGCTACACCTTC
-,TRBV19,TRBD2,16,TRBJ2-4,CASRAHQREMGNIQYF,TGTGCCAGTAGGGCCCACCAGCGGGAGATGGGTAACATTCAGTACTTC
-,TRBV6-2/TRBV6-3,-,15,TRBJ2-1,CASSYQGSAYNEQFF,TGTGCCAGCAGTTACCAGGGGTCCGCCTACAATGAGCAGTTCTTC
few,TRBV2,-,16,TRBJ2-3,CASSEVRGISTDTQYF,TGTGCCAGCAGTGAAGTAAGAGGGATCAGCACAGATACGCAGTATTTT
-,TRBV2,TRBD1,15,TRBJ1-1,CASQLRQGADTEAFF,TGTGCCAGCCAGCTCCGTCAGGGGGCGGACACTGAAGCTTTCTTT
many,TRBV11-3,TRBD2,17,TRBJ2-3,CASSLGRGGVGTDTRYF,TGTGCCAGCAGCTTAGGGCGTGGGGGGGTGGGCACAGATACGCGGTATTTT
-,TRBV12-3/TRBV12-4,TRBD1,14,TRBJ2-1,CASSTGTGDVEQFF,TGTGCCAGCAGTACCGGGACAGGGGACGTTGAGCAGTTCTTC
once,TRBV11-2,-,17,TRBJ2-7,CASSLSGSGQGGDEQYF,TGTGCCAGCAGCTTATCTGGCTCCGGACAGGGAGGGGACGAGCAGTACTTC
many,TRBV20-1,-,13,TRBJ2-5,CSARDREQETQYF,TGCAGTGCTAGAGACAGGGAACAAGAGACCCAGTACTTC
many,TRBV6-5,TRBD2,14,TRBJ2-2,CASSYSGRTGELFF,TGTGCCAGCAGTTATAGCGGGAGGACCGGGGAGCTGTTTTTT
many,TRBV7-2,TRBD2,17,TRBJ2-1,CASSRTSGGSLLNEQFF,TGTGCCAGCAGCCGTACTAGCGGGGGTAGTCTCCTCAATGAGCAGTTCTTC
many,TRBV6-2/TRBV6-3,-,13,TRBJ2-7,CASRSASPYEQYF,TGTGCCAGCAGATCGGCTAGCCCCTACGAGCAGTACTTC
few,TRBV7-9,-,14,TRBJ1-5,CASSLETLNQPQHF,TGTGCCAGCAGCTTAGAAACCCTCAATCAGCCCCAGCATTTT
many,TRBV27,TRBD1,15,TRBJ1-2,CASSLLEGAGPGYTF,TGTGCCAGCAGTTTATTAGAGGGGGCAGGACCAGGCTACACCTTC
many,TRBV6-1,-,12,TRBJ2-5,CASSPRRETQYF,TGTGCCAGCAGCCCACGGAGAGAGACCCAGTACTTC
-,TRBV19,TRBD1,14,TRBJ1-2,CASRGQGGDYGYTF,TGTGCCAGTAGGGGACAGGGAGGAGACTATGGCTACACCTTC
many,TRBV2,-,12,TRBJ1-5,CATSSGNQPQHF,TGTGCCACCTCTTCAGGAAATCAGCCCCAGCATTTT
many,TRBV19,-,14,TRBJ1-1,CASSIGGGRTEAFF,TGTGCCAGTAGTATAGGTGGGGGGCGCACTGAAGCTTTCTTT
-,TRBV10-3,-,13,TRBJ2-5,CAIAQSLKETQYF,TGTGCCATTGCCCAGTCGCTAAAAGAGACCCAGTACTTC
many,TRBV30,-,16,TRBJ2-7,CAWSVGGPQGYYEQYF,TGTGCCTGGAGTGTTGGAGGTCCACAGGGATACTACGAGCAGTACTTC
-,TRBV6-1,TRBD2,17,TRBJ2-3,CASSRLAGARGTDTQYF,TGTGCCAGCAGTCGACTAGCGGGGGCAAGGGGCACAGATACGCAGTATTTT
many,TRBV20-1,-,12,TRBJ2-7,CSATQVSYEQYF,TGCAGTGCTACCCAGGTTTCTTACGAGCAGTACTTC
few,TRBV30,TRBD2,18,TRBJ2-1,CAWSVPGLAVSSYNEQFF,TGTGCCTGGAGTGTACCGGGACTAGCTGTTAGCTCCTACAATGAGCAGTTCTTC
many,TRBV30,-,14,TRBJ2-1,CAWSGRGSLNEQFF,TGTGCCTGGAGTGGGAGGGGTTCCCTCAATGAGCAGTTCTTC
many,TRBV15,-,17,TRBJ1-5,CATSRVPRLKGNQPQHF,TGTGCCACCAGCAGGGTACCCCGATTAAAGGGCAATCAGCCCCAGCATTTT
-,TRBV11-2,-,15,TRBJ2-7,CASSPLGYSGDEQYF,TGTGCCAGCAGCCCACTCGGGTACTCGGGGGACGAGCAGTACTTC
-,TRBV11-2,TRBD2,15,TRBJ2-5,CASSLSLAPTETQYF,TGTGCCAGCAGTTTGTCACTAGCGCCTACGGAGACCCAGTACTTC
many,TRBV14,-,15,TRBJ2-3,CASSQGRRSTDTQYF,TGTGCCAGCAGCCAAGGTAGAAGAAGCACAGATACGCAGTATTTT